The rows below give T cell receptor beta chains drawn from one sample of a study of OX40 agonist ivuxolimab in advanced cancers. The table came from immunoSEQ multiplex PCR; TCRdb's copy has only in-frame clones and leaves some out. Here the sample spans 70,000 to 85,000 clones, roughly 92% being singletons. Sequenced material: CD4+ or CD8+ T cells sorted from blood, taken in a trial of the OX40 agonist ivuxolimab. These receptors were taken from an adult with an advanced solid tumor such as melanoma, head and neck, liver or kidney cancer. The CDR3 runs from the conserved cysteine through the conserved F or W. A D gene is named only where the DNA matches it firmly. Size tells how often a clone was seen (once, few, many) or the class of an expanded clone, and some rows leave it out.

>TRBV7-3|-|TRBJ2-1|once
CASSEDRNNEQFF
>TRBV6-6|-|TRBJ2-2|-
CPIPTRGGTGELFF
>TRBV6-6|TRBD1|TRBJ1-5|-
CASIPRSGGSQPQHF
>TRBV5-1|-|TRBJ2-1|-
CASSLDPSNEQFF
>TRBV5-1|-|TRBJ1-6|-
CASSLEGSQTLISPLHF
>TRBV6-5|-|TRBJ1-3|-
CASSSRNTIYF
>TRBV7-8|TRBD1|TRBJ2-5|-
CASSSGQHQETQYF
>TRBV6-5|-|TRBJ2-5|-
CASSYFWGKEETQYF
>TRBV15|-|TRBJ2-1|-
CATSRLGGEQFF
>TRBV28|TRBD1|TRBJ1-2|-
CASSIGTAYNYGYTF
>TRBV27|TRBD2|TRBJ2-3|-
CASSRRTDGLAGRVGDTQYF
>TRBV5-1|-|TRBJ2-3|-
CASSIRQVRTDTQYF
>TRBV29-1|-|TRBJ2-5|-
CSARFWQTQYF
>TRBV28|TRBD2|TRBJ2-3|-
CASSSGTSGRWTDTQYF
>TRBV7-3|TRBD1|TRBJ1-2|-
CASSRGQGYGYTF
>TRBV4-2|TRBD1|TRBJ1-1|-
CASSTGTGGGGTEAFF
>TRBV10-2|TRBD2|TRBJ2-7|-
CASRTSGSYEQYF
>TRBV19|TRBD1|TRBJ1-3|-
CASAKDRGAGNTIYF
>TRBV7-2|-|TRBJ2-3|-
CASSLQGGGAGTDTQYF
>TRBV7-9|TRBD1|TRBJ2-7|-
CATITRGRTGATEQYF
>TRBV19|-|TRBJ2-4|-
CASSIKGQTLAKNIQYF
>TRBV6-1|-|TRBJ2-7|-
CASSVHSYEQYF
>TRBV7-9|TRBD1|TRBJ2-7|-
CASSLTGQGGSEQYF
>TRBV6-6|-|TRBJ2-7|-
CASSSFRGTYEQYF
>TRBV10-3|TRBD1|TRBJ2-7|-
CAISEDRAKVVRKSRGNYEQYF
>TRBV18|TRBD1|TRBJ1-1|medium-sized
CASSPGQRGTEAFF
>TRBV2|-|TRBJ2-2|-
CASSIRGEKGELFF
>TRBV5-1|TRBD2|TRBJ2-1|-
CASSVTSGSYNEQFF
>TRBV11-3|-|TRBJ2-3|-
CASSLDGARFTDTQYF
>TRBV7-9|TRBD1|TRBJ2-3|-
CASSLGPTGVARADTQYF
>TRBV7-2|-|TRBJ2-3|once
CASSSQPVDTQYF
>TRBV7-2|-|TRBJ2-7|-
CASSLGPSSYEQYF
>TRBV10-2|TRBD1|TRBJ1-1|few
CASSESRGRSAFF
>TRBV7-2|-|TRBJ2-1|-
CASSGRDHRRNEQFF
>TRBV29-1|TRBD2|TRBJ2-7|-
CSVGSGRYEQYF
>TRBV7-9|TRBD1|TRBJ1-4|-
CASSPQGADGEKLFF
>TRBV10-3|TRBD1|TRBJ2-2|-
CAISESGQGIGELFF
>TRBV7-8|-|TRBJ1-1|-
CASSLGFVEAFF
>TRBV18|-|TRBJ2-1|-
CASSPLSQPYNEQFF
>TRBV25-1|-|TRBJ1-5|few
CASSESGLPNQPQHF
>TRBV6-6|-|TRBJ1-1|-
CASSYLRKNTEAFF
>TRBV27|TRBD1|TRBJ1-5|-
CASSLRTGINQPQHF
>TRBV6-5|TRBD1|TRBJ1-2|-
CASSLGQANYGYTF
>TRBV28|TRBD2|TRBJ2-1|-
CASTALGAAGGYEQFF
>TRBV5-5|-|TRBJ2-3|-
CASSLRDQPDTQYF
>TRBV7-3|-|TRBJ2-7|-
CASSSEATSKQYF
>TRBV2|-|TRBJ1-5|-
CASNLQGNQPQHF
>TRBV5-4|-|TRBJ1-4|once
CASSLEGEGEKLFF
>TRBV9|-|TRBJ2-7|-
CASSPTLDYEQYF
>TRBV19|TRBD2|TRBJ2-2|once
CASSLRAGGPTGELFF
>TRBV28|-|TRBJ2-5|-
CASSPAQETQYF
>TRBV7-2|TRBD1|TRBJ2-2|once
CASSWRQGAGTGELFF
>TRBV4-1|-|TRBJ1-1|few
CASSQDRAKGPLSEAFF
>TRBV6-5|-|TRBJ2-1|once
CASIVDPAHGEQFF
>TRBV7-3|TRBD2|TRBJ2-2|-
CASSTQPPGLAIGELFF
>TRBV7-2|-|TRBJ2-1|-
CASSFQEGNEQFF
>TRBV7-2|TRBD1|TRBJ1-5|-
CASSRTGVQPQHF
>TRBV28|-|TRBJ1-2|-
CASRSHTYGYTF
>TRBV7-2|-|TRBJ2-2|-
CASSLGRLYTGELFF
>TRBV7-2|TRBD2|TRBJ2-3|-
CASSLKPGGPTDTQYF